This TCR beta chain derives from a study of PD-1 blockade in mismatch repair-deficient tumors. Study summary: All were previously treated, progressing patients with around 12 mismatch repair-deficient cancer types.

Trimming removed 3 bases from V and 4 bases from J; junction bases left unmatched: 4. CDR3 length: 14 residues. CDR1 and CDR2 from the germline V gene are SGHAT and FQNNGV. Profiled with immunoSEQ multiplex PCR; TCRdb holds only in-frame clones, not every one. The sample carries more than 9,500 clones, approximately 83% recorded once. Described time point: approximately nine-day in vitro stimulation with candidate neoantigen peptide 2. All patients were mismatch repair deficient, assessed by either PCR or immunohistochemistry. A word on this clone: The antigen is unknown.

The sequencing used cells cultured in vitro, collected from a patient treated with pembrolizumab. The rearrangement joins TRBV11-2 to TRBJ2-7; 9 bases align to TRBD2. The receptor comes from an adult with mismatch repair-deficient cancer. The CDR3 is CASSFLAGEYEQYF. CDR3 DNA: TGTGCCAGCAGCTTCTTAGCGGGAGAGTACGAGCAGTACTTC.